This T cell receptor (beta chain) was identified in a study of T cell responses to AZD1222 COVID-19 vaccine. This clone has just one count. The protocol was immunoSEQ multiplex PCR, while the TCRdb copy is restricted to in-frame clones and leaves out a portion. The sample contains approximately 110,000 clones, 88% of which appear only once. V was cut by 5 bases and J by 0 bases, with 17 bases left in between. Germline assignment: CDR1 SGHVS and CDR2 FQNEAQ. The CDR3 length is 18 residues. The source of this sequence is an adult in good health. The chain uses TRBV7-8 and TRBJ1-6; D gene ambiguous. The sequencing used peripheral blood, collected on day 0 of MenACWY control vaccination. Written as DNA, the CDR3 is TGTGCCAGCAGCAGGGCTGATCGCATGGGCTCCTATAATTCACCCCTCCACTTT. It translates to CASSRADRMGSYNSPLHF.